The 19 T cell receptor beta chains below all came from one sample that was sequenced in a study of cytotoxic CD8 clonotypes in ibrutinib-treated CLL. Sequenced by immunoSEQ multiplex PCR; TCRdb stores in-frame clones only, minus some. The sample has about 140,000 clones, 77% seen once. The specimen comprised PBMCs, sampled after 12 months of ibrutinib treatment. These receptor sequences come from a human donor with chronic lymphocytic leukemia.

The chain recombines TRBV7-2 with TRBJ2-1; tentative D call: TRBD2 (7 bases). Trimming removed 5 bases at V and 7 bases at J, with 18 bases between. CDR1 and CDR2 from the germline V gene are SGHTA and FQGNSA. The CDR3 sequence is 15 residues long. CDR3 amino acids: CASSPKDGGRNEQFF. CDR3 DNA: TGTGCCAGCAGCCCTAAGGACGGGGGGCGAAATGAGCAGTTCTTC. Based on the CDR3 plus reference TRBV7-2 and TRBJ2-1, the full variable domain is GAGVSQSPSNKVTEKGKDVELRCDPISGHTALYWYRQSLGQGLEFLIYFQGNSAPDKSGLPSDRFSAERTGGSVSTLTIQRTQQEDSAVYLCASSPKDGGRNEQFFGPGTRLTVL.

The chain recombines TRBV19 with TRBJ1-4; no clear D gene. V was pared by 3 bases and J by 5 bases, with 16 bases between. This CDR3 spans 16 amino acids. Germline lookup yields CDR1 LNHDA and CDR2 SQIVND (reference sequence). In DNA form, the CDR3 reads TGTGCCAGTAGTATTCCCGGGCCTCCTGTCAATGAAAAACTGTTTTTT. It yields the protein CASSIPGPPVNEKLFF.

The chain carries TRBV6-5 and TRBJ2-7; D is perhaps TRBD1 (6 bases). This CDR3 region has 14 residues. Per germline, CDR1 MNHEY and CDR2 SVGAGI. With 2 bases removed from V and 0 bases from J, the gap between germline ends came to 8 bases. In DNA form, the CDR3 reads TGTGCCAGCAGTTACGGGACAACCTCCTACGAGCAGTACTTC. Translation gives CASSYGTTSYEQYF.

The chain is built from TRBV7-2 and TRBJ1-1; D not resolved. The germline V gene has CDR1 SGHTA and CDR2 FQGNSA. Trimming left V 5 bases short and J 0 bases short, with 13 bases between. The CDR3 consists of 15 residues. The CDR3 coding sequence is TGTGCCAGCAGCCAGCCGGCCACTATGAACACTGAAGCTTTCTTT. This codes for CASSQPATMNTEAFF.

This chain uses TRBV15 with TRBJ2-3; TRBD2 aligns across 9 bases. The CDR3 has 17 residues. Germline values: CDR1 LNHNV, CDR2 YYDKDF (reference sequence). Trimming at V came to 0 bases and at J to 1 base, leaving 5 bases not matched to a gene. CDR3 sequence (DNA): TGTGCCACCAGCAGAGATGTGTCTAGCGGGGGCACAGATACGCAGTATTTT. This codes for CATSRDVSSGGTDTQYF.

The rearrangement links TRBV5-1 to TRBJ2-3, with TRBD2 as a possible D gene (5 bases). The CDR3 loop spans 15 amino acids. V was shortened by 1 base and J by 1 base, with 10 bases between the two germline ends. Germline lookup yields CDR1 SGHRS and CDR2 YFSETQ. The CDR3 region is CASSLMWGGTDTQYF. The CDR3 bases are TGCGCCAGCAGCTTGATGTGGGGAGGCACAGATACGCAGTATTTT.

This clone was counted a single time. The rearrangement uses TRBV5-1 and TRBJ1-5, with 10 bases lining up with TRBD1. Germline loops: CDR1 SGHRS, CDR2 YFSETQ. The CDR3 is 14 amino acids. Unmatched junction bases numbered 5, after V lost 4 bases and J lost 7 bases. The CDR3 bases are TGCGCCAGCAGCCCCGGGACAGGGGTACAGCCCCAGCATTTT. Translation: CASSPGTGVQPQHF. Full variable domain (remainder filled in from reference TRBV5-1 and TRBJ1-5): KAGVTQTPRYLIKTRGQQVTLSCSPISGHRSVSWYQQTPGQGLQFLFEYFSETQRNKGNFPGRFSGRQFSNSRSEMNVSTLELGDSALYLCASSPGTGVQPQHFGDGTRLSIL.

The rearrangement uses TRBV7-2 and TRBJ2-1, with 8 bases fitting TRBD1. Germline V gives CDR1 SGHTA, CDR2 FQGNSA. Trimming removed 5 bases from V and 4 bases from J; junction bases left unmatched: 7. The CDR3 spans 15 residues. CDR3 region: CASSPGQGRYNEQFF. DNA of the CDR3: TGTGCCAGCAGCCCAGGACAGGGTAGGTACAATGAGCAGTTCTTC.

The CDR3, as DNA: TGTGCCACCAGCAGAGGGACGGCCTCTAGCACAGATACGCAGTATTTT. It encodes CATSRGTASSTDTQYF. This rearrangement joins TRBV15 to TRBJ2-3; D unresolved. The CDR3 has 16 amino acids. Germline V gene sequence: CDR1 LNHNV, CDR2 YYDKDF (reference sequence). V lost 1 base and J lost 0, with 11 bases in between. The full variable domain, completed using reference TRBV15 and TRBJ2-3, is DAMVIQNPRYQVTQFGKPVTLSCSQTLNHNVMYWYQQKSSQAPKLLFHYYDKDFNNEADTPDNFQSRRPNTSFCFLDIRSPGLGDTAMYLCATSRGTASSTDTQYFGPGTRLTVL.

This chain's CDR3 is CASSFRDRGGGELFF. CDR3 sequence (DNA): TGTGCCAGCAGCTTCCGGGACAGGGGAGGCGGGGAGCTGTTTTTT. The rearrangement links TRBV11-2 to TRBJ2-2; 10 bases line up with TRBD1. Germline V gene data show CDR1 as SGHAT and CDR2 as FQNNGV. The CDR3 has 15 residues. V lost 3 bases to trimming and J lost 7 bases; unmatched junction nucleotides: 5.

The chain employs TRBV4-1 and TRBJ2-7, with TRBD1 as a possible D gene (6 bases). CDR1 MGHRA and CDR2 YSYEKL come from the germline V gene. The CDR3 runs 15 residues. The V and J ends lost 1 base and 0 bases respectively, with 10 bases between them. For the CDR3, the DNA is TGCGCCAGCAGCCAAGTCGGACAGCTCTCCTACGAGCAGTACTTC. As protein: CASSQVGQLSYEQYF.

The chain employs TRBV28 and TRBJ1-3; D not certain. The CDR3 runs 13 residues. Trimming took off 6 bases at V and 0 bases at J, with 6 bases between the two ends. CDR1 MDHEN and CDR2 SYDVKM come from the germline V gene. The chain's CDR3 is CASREISGNTIYF. CDR3 nucleotide sequence: TGTGCCAGCAGAGAGATCTCTGGAAACACCATATATTTT. The full variable domain, in which reference TRBV28 and TRBJ1-3 provide the parts outside the CDR3, is DVKVTQSSRYLVKRTGEKVFLECVQDMDHENMFWYRQDPGLGLRLIYFSYDVKMKEKGDIPEGYSVSREKKERFSLILESASTNQTSMYLCASREISGNTIYFGEGSWLTVV.

Concerning this clone itself: The junction differs from germline at one of its ends, possibly a read error. The J gene is TRBJ2-7, the V gene TRBV5-1; D is unresolved. CDR1 and CDR2 from the germline V gene are SGHRS and YFSETQ. CDR3 size: 13 residues. Here the CDR3 reads CASSLYLLREQYF. The CDR3 DNA reads as TGTGCCAGCAGCTTATACCTACTGAGAGAGCAGTACTTC.

This clone was recorded many times. The gene calls are TRBV5-1 and TRBJ2-7; D is undetermined. V was clipped by 0 bases and J by 3 bases, with 10 bases between them. The CDR3 contains 14 residues. CDR1 is SGHRS and CDR2 is YFSETQ in the germline V gene. The CDR3 nucleotides are TGCGCCAGCAGCTTGGAGGGCTGGGGCTACGAGCAGTACTTC. Protein product: CASSLEGWGYEQYF. Based on the CDR3 plus reference TRBV5-1 and TRBJ2-7, the full variable domain is KAGVTQTPRYLIKTRGQQVTLSCSPISGHRSVSWYQQTPGQGLQFLFEYFSETQRNKGNFPGRFSGRQFSNSRSEMNVSTLELGDSALYLCASSLEGWGYEQYFGPGTRLTVT.

V usage is TRBV4-3 and J usage is TRBJ2-3; possibly TRBD2 for D (5 bases). V lost 5 bases and J lost 5, with 11 bases in between. CDR3 length: 13 residues. Per germline, CDR1 LGHNA and CDR2 YSLEER. In DNA, the CDR3 is TGCGCCAGCAGCGGGAGAATTTTAGATACGCAGTATTTT. It encodes CASSGRILDTQYF.

The chain is built from TRBV10-3 and TRBJ1-5; 10 nucleotides agree with TRBD1. CDR3 length: 16 residues. The germline V gene encodes CDR1 ENHRY and CDR2 SYGVKD. Losses at the gene ends were 1 base for V and 7 bases for J; bases not matched to a gene: 7. The CDR3: CAISEFTGTGEQPQHF. The CDR3 DNA is TGTGCCATCAGTGAGTTTACCGGGACAGGGGAACAGCCCCAGCATTTT.

The CDR3, as DNA: TGTGCCTGGAAACCGGGACAGCTTGAGACCCAGTACTTC. Protein product: CAWKPGQLETQYF. The chain is built from TRBV30 and TRBJ2-5; TRBD1 matches at 7 bases. The CDR3 covers 13 residues. Germline V CDR1 and CDR2: GTSNPN, SVGIG (reference sequence). The V segment lost 4 bases and the J segment 5 bases; nucleotides outside the gene matches: 7.

This chain links TRBV9 with TRBJ1-6; a possible D gene is TRBD1 (5 bases). CDR3 length: 14 amino acids. Trimming removed 6 bases at V and 6 bases at J, with 13 bases between. Germline loops: CDR1 SGDLS, CDR2 YYNGEE. The CDR3 loop reads CASTRGGSNSPLHF. The CDR3 region has the DNA TGTGCCAGCACTAGGGGAGGAAGTAATTCACCCCTCCACTTT.

The CDR3 loop reads CASSPARREQYF. The CDR3 coding sequence is TGTGCCAGCAGCCCAGCGAGGAGGGAGCAGTACTTC. The V call is TRBV7-8, the J call TRBJ2-7; possible D gene TRBD2, 5 bases. The CDR3 contains 12 residues. Looked up from germline, CDR1 is SGHVS and CDR2 is FQNEAQ. The V end was cut by 5 bases, the J end by 7 bases, with 12 bases between.